The subject of this entry is one TCR beta chain. The protocol was immunoSEQ multiplex PCR, while the TCRdb copy is restricted to in-frame clones and leaves out a portion. Altogether about 820,000 clones are present, 80% to 95% being singletons, with the ten largest covering about 25%. Only CD45RO-negative cells positively selected for CCR7 counted as naive CD8 cells, so terminally differentiated effector memory CD45RA+ cells were excluded. This CDR3 is 13 amino acids long. V dropped 1 base and J dropped 4 bases, with 7 bases sitting between them. Per germline, CDR1 MGHRA and CDR2 YSYEKL. This specimen comes from a study of shared clonotypes between healthy human individuals. Study in general: CD8 memory received one plate per donor, CD8 naive two, CD4 memory three and CD4 naive three.

Sequencing was performed on naive CD8+ T cells sorted from blood. The chain links TRBV4-1 to TRBJ2-5, with no clear D. The sequence came from a man aged 25-45 years in good health. Here the CDR3 reads CASSQVVRETQYF. DNA of the CDR3: TGCGCCAGCAGCCAAGTAGTTAGAGAGACCCAGTACTTC.